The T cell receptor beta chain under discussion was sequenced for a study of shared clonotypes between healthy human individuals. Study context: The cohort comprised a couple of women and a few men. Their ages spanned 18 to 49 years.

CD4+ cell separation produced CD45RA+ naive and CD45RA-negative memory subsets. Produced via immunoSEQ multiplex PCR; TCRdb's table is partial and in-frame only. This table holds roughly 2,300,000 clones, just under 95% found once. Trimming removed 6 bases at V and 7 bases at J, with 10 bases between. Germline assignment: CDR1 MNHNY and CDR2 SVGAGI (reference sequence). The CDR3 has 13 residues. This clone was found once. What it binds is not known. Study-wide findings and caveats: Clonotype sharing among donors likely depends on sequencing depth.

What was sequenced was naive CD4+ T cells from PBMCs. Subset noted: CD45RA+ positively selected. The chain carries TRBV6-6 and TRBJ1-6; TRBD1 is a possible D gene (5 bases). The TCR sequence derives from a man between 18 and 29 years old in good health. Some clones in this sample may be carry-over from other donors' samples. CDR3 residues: CASRPTANSPLHF. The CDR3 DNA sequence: TGTGCCAGCAGACCGACAGCCAATTCACCCCTCCACTTT.